This T cell receptor (beta chain) was sequenced for a study of shared clonotypes between healthy human individuals. Study as a whole: Researchers assigned three CD4 naive, three CD4 memory, two CD8 naive and one CD8 memory plate to each donor. Study results and limitations: Limited genetic and exposure-history diversity came from having few donors. Blood was the only sampled material, and tissue repertoires likely differ. Despite large depth, rarefaction showed incomplete sorted-subset sequencing.

Sequencing was performed with immunoSEQ multiplex PCR; in TCRdb, only in-frame clones are kept and a portion is missing. The data contain 2 million to 2.5 million clones, 93% of them singletons. Turning to this clone: What it binds is not known.

Germline CDR1 SGHTA, CDR2 FQGNSA. The junction had 0 bases not matched to a gene; V was cut back by 6 bases and J by 3 bases. The CDR3 contains 13 residues. Sequenced material: naive CD4+ T cells from PBMCs. This sample's subset: CD45RA+ positively selected. The chain combines TRBV7-2 with TRBJ2-5; 11 nucleotides match TRBD2. The TCR comes from a man between 18 and 35 years old in good health. Some clones in this sample may be carry-over from other donors' samples. The CDR3 sequence is CASRTSGEETQYF. The CDR3 DNA reads TGTGCCAGCAGGACTAGCGGGGAAGAGACCCAGTACTTC.